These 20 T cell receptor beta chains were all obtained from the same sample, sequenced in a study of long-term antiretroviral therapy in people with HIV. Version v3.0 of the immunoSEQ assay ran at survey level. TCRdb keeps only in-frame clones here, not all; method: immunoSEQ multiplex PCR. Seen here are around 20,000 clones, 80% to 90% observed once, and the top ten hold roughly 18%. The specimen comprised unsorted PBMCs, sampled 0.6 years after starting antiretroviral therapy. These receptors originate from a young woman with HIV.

Here the CDR3 reads CASSFQRGDTQYF. In DNA form, the CDR3 reads TGCGCCAGCAGCTTCCAGAGGGGAGATACGCAGTATTTT. The chain links TRBV5-1 to TRBJ2-3; TRBD1 or TRBD2 may be the D gene (5 bases each). Germline assignment: CDR1 SGHRS and CDR2 YFSETQ. There are 13 residues in the CDR3. V was clipped by 2 bases and J by 5 bases, with 9 bases between them.

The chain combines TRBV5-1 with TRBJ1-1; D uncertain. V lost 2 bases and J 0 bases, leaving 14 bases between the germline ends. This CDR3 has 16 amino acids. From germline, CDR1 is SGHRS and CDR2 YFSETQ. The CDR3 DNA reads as TGCGCCAGCAGCTTTAGCGGCCTCGTCATGAACACTGAAGCTTTCTTT. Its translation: CASSFSGLVMNTEAFF.

CDR3 residues: CASSSHRVLYEQYF. Written as DNA, the CDR3 is TGTGCCAGCAGCTCCCACCGGGTCCTCTACGAGCAGTACTTC. J is TRBJ2-7 and V is TRBV7-8; D is unclear. V lost 4 bases, J lost 3 bases, and 13 bases lay in between. CDR3 length: 14 residues. Germline V gene lookup returns CDR1 SGHVS and CDR2 FQNEAQ. The full variable domain, with the rest looked up from reference TRBV7-8 and TRBJ2-7, is GAGVSQSPRYKVAKRGQDVALRCDPISGHVSLFWYQQALGQGPEFLTYFQNEAQLDKSGLPSDRFFAERPEGSVSTLKIQRTQQEDSAVYLCASSSHRVLYEQYFGPGTRLTVT.

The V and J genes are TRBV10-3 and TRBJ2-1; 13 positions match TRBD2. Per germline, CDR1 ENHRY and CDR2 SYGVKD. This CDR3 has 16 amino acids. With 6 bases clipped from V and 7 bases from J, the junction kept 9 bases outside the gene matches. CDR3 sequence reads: CAIRNQLAGGPNEQFF. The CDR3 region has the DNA TGTGCCATCAGGAACCAACTAGCGGGGGGGCCAAATGAGCAGTTCTTC.

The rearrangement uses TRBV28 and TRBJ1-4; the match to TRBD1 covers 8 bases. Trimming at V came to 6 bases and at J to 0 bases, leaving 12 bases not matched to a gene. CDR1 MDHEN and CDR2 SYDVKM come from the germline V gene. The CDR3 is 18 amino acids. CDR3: CASSQTGEEISTNEKLFF. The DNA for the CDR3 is TGTGCCAGCAGCCAGACAGGGGAGGAGATTTCAACTAATGAAAAACTGTTTTTT. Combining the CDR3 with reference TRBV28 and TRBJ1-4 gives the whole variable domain DVKVTQSSRYLVKRTGEKVFLECVQDMDHENMFWYRQDPGLGLRLIYFSYDVKMKEKGDIPEGYSVSREKKERFSLILESASTNQTSMYLCASSQTGEEISTNEKLFFGSGTQLSVL.

The CDR3 here is CASSLGTQNTEAFF. The DNA of the CDR3 is TGTGCCAGCAGCTTAGGTACCCAGAACACTGAAGCTTTCTTT. The chain carries TRBV7-8 and TRBJ1-1; D call uncertain. V lost 1 base, J lost 1 base, and 7 bases lay in between. Germline assignment: CDR1 SGHVS and CDR2 FQNEAQ. This CDR3 comprises 14 residues.

CDR3 in amino acids: CASSMGGTSSDIQYF. In DNA form, the CDR3 reads TGTGCCAGTAGTATGGGGGGGACTAGCTCTGACATTCAGTACTTC. The chain has TRBV19 and TRBJ2-4; 9 nucleotides line up with TRBD2. This CDR3 spans 15 amino acids. Germline loops: CDR1 LNHDA, CDR2 SQIVND (reference sequence). V lost 3 bases to trimming and J lost 8 bases; unmatched junction nucleotides: 8. Filled out from reference TRBV19 and TRBJ2-4, the complete variable domain reads DGGITQSPKYLFRKEGQNVTLSCEQNLNHDAMYWYRQDPGQGLRLIYYSQIVNDFQKGDIAEGYSVSREKKESFPLTVTSAQKNPTAFYLCASSMGGTSSDIQYFGAGTRLSVL.

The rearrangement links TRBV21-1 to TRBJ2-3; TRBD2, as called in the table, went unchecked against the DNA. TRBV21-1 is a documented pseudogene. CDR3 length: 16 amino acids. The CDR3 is CANPLGGVSWFHTQYF. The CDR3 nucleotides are TGTGCCAATCCTCTCGGGGGGGTCTCTTGGTTCCATACGCAGTATTTT.

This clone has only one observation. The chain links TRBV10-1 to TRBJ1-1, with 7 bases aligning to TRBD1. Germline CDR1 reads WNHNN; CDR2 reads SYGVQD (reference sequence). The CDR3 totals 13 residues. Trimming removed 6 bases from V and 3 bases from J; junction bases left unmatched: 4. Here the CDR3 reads CASRYTGDTEAFF. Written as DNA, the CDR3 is TGCGCCAGCAGATATACAGGGGACACTGAAGCTTTCTTT.

CDR3 DNA: TGTGCCTGGAGTGTAGGACTAGAGGGTGAGCAGTTCTTC. Translating it yields CAWSVGLEGEQFF. The chain uses TRBV30 and TRBJ2-1; TRBD2 agrees at 7 bases. The CDR3 covers 13 residues. Trimming removed 0 bases from V and 9 bases from J; junction bases left unmatched: 5. Looked up from germline, CDR1 is GTSNPN and CDR2 is SVGIG (reference sequence).

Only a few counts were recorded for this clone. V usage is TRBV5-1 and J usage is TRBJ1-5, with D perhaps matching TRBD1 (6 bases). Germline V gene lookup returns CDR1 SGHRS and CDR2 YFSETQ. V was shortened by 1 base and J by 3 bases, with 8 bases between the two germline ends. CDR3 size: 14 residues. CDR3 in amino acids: CASSLWGLNQPQHF. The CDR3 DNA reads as TGCGCCAGCAGCTTGTGGGGGCTCAATCAGCCCCAGCATTTT. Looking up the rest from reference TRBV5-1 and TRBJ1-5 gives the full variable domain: KAGVTQTPRYLIKTRGQQVTLSCSPISGHRSVSWYQQTPGQGLQFLFEYFSETQRNKGNFPGRFSGRQFSNSRSEMNVSTLELGDSALYLCASSLWGLNQPQHFGDGTRLSIL.

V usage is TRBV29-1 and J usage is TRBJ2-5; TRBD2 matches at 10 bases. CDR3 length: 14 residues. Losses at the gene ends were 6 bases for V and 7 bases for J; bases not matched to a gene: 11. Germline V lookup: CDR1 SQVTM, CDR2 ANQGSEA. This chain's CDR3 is CSVGRTSGTGTQYF. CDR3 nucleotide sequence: TGCAGCGTGGGGAGGACTAGCGGCACAGGGACCCAGTACTTC.

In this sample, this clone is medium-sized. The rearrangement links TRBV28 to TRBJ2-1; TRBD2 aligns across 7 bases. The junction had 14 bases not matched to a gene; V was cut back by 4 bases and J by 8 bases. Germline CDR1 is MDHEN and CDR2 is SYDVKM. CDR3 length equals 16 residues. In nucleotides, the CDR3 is TGTGCCAGCAGTTACCGTGGCGGGAGATATACTTATGAGCAGTTCTTC. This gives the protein CASSYRGGRYTYEQFF.

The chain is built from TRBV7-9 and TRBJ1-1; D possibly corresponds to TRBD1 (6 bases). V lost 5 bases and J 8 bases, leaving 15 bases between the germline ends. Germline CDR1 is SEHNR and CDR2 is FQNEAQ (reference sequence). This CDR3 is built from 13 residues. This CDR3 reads CASSPTGPFEAFF. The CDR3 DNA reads TGTGCCAGCAGCCCGACAGGCCCCTTCGAAGCTTTCTTT.

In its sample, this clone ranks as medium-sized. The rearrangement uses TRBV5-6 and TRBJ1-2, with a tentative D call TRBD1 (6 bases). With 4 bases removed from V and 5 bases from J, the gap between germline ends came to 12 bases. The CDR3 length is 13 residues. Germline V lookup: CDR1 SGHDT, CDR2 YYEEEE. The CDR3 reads CASSNGQTYGYTF. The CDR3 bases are TGTGCCAGCAGCAACGGACAGACGTATGGCTACACCTTC.

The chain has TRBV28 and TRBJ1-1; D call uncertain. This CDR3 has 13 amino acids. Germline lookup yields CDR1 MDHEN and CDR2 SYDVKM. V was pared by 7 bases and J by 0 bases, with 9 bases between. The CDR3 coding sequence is TGTGCCAGCAACCAGGTTCTGAACACTGAAGCTTTCTTT. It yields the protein CASNQVLNTEAFF. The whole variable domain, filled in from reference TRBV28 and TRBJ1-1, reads DVKVTQSSRYLVKRTGEKVFLECVQDMDHENMFWYRQDPGLGLRLIYFSYDVKMKEKGDIPEGYSVSREKKERFSLILESASTNQTSMYLCASNQVLNTEAFFGQGTRLTVV.

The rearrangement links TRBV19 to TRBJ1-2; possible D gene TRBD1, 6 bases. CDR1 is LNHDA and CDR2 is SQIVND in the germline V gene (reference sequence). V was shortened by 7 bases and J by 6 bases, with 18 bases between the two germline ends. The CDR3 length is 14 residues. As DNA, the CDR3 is TGTGCCAGTAATCCGTACAGGGAAGGGAATGGCTACACCTTC. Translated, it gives CASNPYREGNGYTF.

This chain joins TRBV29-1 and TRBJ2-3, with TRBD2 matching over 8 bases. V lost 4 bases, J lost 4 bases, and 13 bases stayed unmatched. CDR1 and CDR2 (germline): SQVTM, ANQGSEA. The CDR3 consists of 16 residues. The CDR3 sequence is CSVARTSTLRADTQYF. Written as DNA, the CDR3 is TGCAGCGTTGCACGGACTAGCACGTTGAGGGCAGATACGCAGTATTTT.

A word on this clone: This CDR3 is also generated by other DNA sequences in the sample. The CDR3 coding sequence is TGCGCCAGCAGCTCGGGAGGAGTATCCTACGAGCAGTACTTC. It is translated as CASSSGGVSYEQYF. The gene calls are TRBV5-1 and TRBJ2-7, with TRBD2 identical over 7 bases. Germline CDR1 is SGHRS and CDR2 is YFSETQ. The CDR3 is 14 amino acids. Germline trimming cut 3 bases from V and 1 base from J; bases unmatched to any gene: 4.

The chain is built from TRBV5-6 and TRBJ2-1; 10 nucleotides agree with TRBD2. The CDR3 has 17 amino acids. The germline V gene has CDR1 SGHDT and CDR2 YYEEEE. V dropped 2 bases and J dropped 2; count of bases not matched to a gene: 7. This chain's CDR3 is CASSFTSGRDTYNEQFF. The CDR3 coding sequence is TGTGCCAGCAGCTTTACGAGCGGGAGGGACACCTACAATGAGCAGTTCTTC.